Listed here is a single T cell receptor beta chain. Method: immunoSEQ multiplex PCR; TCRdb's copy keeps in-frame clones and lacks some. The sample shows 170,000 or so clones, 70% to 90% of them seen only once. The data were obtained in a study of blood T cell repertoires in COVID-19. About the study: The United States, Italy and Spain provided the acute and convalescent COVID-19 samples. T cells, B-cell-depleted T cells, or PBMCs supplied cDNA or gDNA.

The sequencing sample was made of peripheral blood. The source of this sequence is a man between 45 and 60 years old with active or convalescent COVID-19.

CDR3 in amino acids: CASGGTGGPYEQYF. The CDR3 nucleotides are TGTGCCAGCGGCGGAACAGGGGGTCCCTACGAGCAGTACTTC. The gene calls are TRBV2 and TRBJ2-7; 8 bases are shared with TRBD1. CDR1 is SNHLY, CDR2 FYNNEI, per germline. V shed 8 bases, J shed 2 bases, and the junction held 8 bases outside the gene matches. CDR3 length: 14 residues. The full variable domain, in which reference TRBV2 and TRBJ2-7 provide the parts outside the CDR3, is EPEVTQTPSHQVTQMGQEVILRCVPISNHLYFYWYRQILGQKVEFLVSFYNNEISEKSEIFDDQFSVERPDGSNFTLKIRSTKLEDSAMYFCASGGTGGPYEQYFGPGTRLTVT.